The 20 T cell receptor beta chains in this list originate from one sample, sequenced in a study of blood T cells in healthy people across ages. A second 7 to 11 cycle PCR used barcoded and J-beta primers. Using its own MiXCR run on the 5' RACE reads, TCRdb lists one record per CDR3 protein. The table lists fewer than 2 million distinct CDR3 sequences, around 42% of them singletons. The sample comprised blood. The receptors were sampled from a human donor in good health.

A note on this clonotype: The junction differs from germline at one of its ends, possibly a read error. This chain links TRBV5-1 with TRBJ2-7, with 7 bases identical to TRBD1. Germline V gene lookup returns CDR1 SGHRS and CDR2 YFSETQ. The CDR3 covers 14 residues. Here the CDR3 reads CASTLGQSGGEQYF. The CDR3 coding sequence is TGCGCCAGCACCTTGGGACAGTCAGGGGGCGAGCAGTACTTC.

This clonotype was observed a few times. V is TRBV6-6 and J is TRBJ2-1; 8 bases fit TRBD2. CDR1 and CDR2 from the germline V gene are MNHNY and SVGAGI (reference sequence). The CDR3 has 13 amino acids. V lost 7 bases, J lost 6 bases, and 5 bases stayed unmatched. CDR3 sequence (DNA): TGTGCCAGCAAAGGCGGGGGGCCCAATGAGCAGTTCTTC. As protein: CASKGGGPNEQFF.

The rearrangement links TRBV7-2 to TRBJ1-5; D is unclear. The CDR3 has 14 amino acids. The ends were cut back, 6 bases at V and 3 bases at J, with 12 bases in the middle. The germline gives CDR1 SGHTA, CDR2 FQGNSA. CDR3 protein: CASSLLGPNQPQHF. The CDR3 region has the DNA TGTGCCAGCAGTTTATTAGGGCCCAATCAGCCCCAGCATTTT.

The chain couples TRBV6-5 to TRBJ2-3, with D possibly TRBD2 on 5 matching bases. This CDR3 has 15 residues. The ends were cut back, 3 bases at V and 3 bases at J, with 13 bases in the middle. The germline CDR1 and CDR2 sequences are MNHEY and SVGAGI. CDR3 sequence: CASSYSPGETDTQYF. In DNA, the CDR3 is TGTGCCAGCAGTTATTCCCCTGGGGAGACAGATACGCAGTATTTT.

As regards this clonotype: The junction departs from germline at one end; a sequencing error may be responsible. The chain is built from TRBV7-3 and TRBJ1-1, with no clear D. The CDR3 covers 14 residues. Germline CDR1 SGHTA, CDR2 FQGTGA. CDR3: CAGSFTASITEAFF. The CDR3 DNA follows: TGTGCCGGCAGCTTTACGGCCAGTATCACTGAAGCTTTCTTT. The complete variable domain, with remaining parts taken from reference TRBV7-3 and TRBJ1-1, reads GAGVSQTPSNKVTEKGKYVELRCDPISGHTALYWYRQSLGQGPEFLIYFQGTGAADDSGLPNDRFFAVRPEGSVSTLKIQRTERGDSAVYLCAGSFTASITEAFFGQGTRLTVV.

This sequence joins TRBV7-2 and TRBJ2-3; TRBD2 aligns across 10 bases. This CDR3 contains 15 residues. Germline V gene lookup returns CDR1 SGHTA and CDR2 FQGNSA. V was clipped by 6 bases and J by 3 bases; unmatched bases: 6. The CDR3 DNA follows: TGTGCCAGCAGGGCACTAGCGGGGATTACAGATACGCAGTATTTT. It codes for CASRALAGITDTQYF.

This chain uses TRBV9 with TRBJ2-3, with D uncertain. The CDR3 contains 16 residues. Germline V gene sequence: CDR1 SGDLS, CDR2 YYNGEE. The V end lost 2 bases, the J end lost 0 bases, and 13 bases lay between the germline ends. The CDR3: CASSVDPDRSTDTQYF. CDR3 sequence (DNA): TGTGCCAGCAGCGTCGACCCCGATCGGAGCACAGATACGCAGTATTTT.

CDR3 region: CAISRGQAGAIYEQYF. CDR3 DNA sequence: TGTGCCATTTCTCGGGGTCAAGCGGGGGCCATCTACGAGCAGTACTTC. V is TRBV10-3 and J is TRBJ2-7; 8 bases agree with TRBD2. Germline-derived CDR1 and CDR2 are ENHRY and SYGVKD. The junction had 16 bases not matched to a gene; V was cut back by 9 bases and J by 3 bases. The CDR3 spans 16 residues.

The chain carries TRBV4-2 and TRBJ1-6; D uncertain. V lost 3 bases to trimming and J lost 6 bases, with 15 bases between them. The CDR3 has 16 residues. Germline V gene data show CDR1 as LGHNA and CDR2 as YNFKEQ. The CDR3 DNA is TGTGCCAGCAGCCAGGAACCGGGCCTATCTAATTCACCCCTCCACTTT. Its protein product is CASSQEPGLSNSPLHF.

This clonotype was counted ten times or more. The rearrangement joins TRBV12-5 to TRBJ2-5; TRBD1 matches 7 bases. Trimming took 6 bases from V and 2 from J; bases not matched to a gene: 6. The CDR3 has 14 residues. CDR1 LGHNT and CDR2 FRNRAP come from the germline V gene. The CDR3 coding sequence is TGTGCTAGTGGGCTACAGGGGATACAAGAGACCCAGTACTTC. This sequence encodes CASGLQGIQETQYF. Full variable domain (outside the CDR3, taken from reference TRBV12-5 and TRBJ2-5): DARVTQTPRHKVTEMGQEVTMRCQPILGHNTVFWYRQTMMQGLELLAYFRNRAPLDDSGMPKDRFSAEMPDATLATLKIQPSEPRDSAVYFCASGLQGIQETQYFGPGTRLLVL.

In this sample, this clonotype turned up once. One end of the junction does not line up with germline, which may come from a read error. The V gene is TRBV6-2 or TRBV6-3, the J gene TRBJ2-7, with D tentatively TRBD2 (5 bases). The CDR3 has 15 amino acids. Germline assignment: CDR1 MNHEY and CDR2 SVGEGT. As DNA, the CDR3 is TGTGTCAGCAGTTACGACGGGGTTGGCTCCTACGAGCAGTACTTC. Amino acid sequence: CVSSYDGVGSYEQYF.

The chain combines TRBV7-2 with TRBJ2-4; TRBD1 aligns across 10 bases. The germline gives CDR1 SGHTA, CDR2 FQGNSA. V trimming: 5 bases; J trimming: 13 bases; junction bases outside the gene matches: 14. The CDR3 extends over 15 amino acids. CDR3 nucleotides: TGTGCCAGCAGCCCCGGGACAGGGGTATACAATGAGCAGTACTTC. It encodes CASSPGTGVYNEQYF.

The chain employs TRBV29-1 and TRBJ2-1; 16 positions match TRBD2. From germline, CDR1 is SQVTM and CDR2 ANQGSEA. The CDR3 is 18 residues long. With V trimmed by 6 bases and J by 7 bases, 15 bases remained unmatched. In nucleotides, the CDR3 is TGCAGCGTGACCCCGGGACTAGCGGGGGGGCCTGGGCTGAATGAGCAGTTCTTC. As protein: CSVTPGLAGGPGLNEQFF.

The rearrangement joins TRBV12-3 or TRBV12-4 to TRBJ1-6, with D possibly matching TRBD1 (6 bases). This CDR3 region has 14 residues. The ends were cut back, 5 bases at V and 6 bases at J, with 11 bases in the middle. CDR3 sequence reads: CASSGGTPNSPLHF. CDR3 DNA: TGTGCCAGCAGTGGGGGGACACCTAATTCACCCCTCCACTTT.

In its sample, this clonotype was seen a few times. This sequence joins TRBV13 and TRBJ2-5; 7 bases map to TRBD2. The CDR3 is made up of 15 amino acids. Looked up from germline, CDR1 is PRHDT and CDR2 is FYEKMQ (reference sequence). V lost 8 bases and J lost 5; bases outside the gene matches: 14. This CDR3 is CASAFDSGLGETQYF. For the CDR3, the DNA is TGTGCCAGCGCTTTCGATAGCGGGCTCGGGGAGACCCAGTACTTC.

The chain employs TRBV29-1 and TRBJ2-7, with D possibly TRBD1 on 6 matching bases. This CDR3 has 13 residues. V was shortened by 4 bases and J by 0 bases, with 10 bases between the two germline ends. CDR1 is SQVTM, CDR2 ANQGSEA, per germline. The CDR3 bases are TGCAGCGTTGCGCAGGGGAGCTCCTACGAGCAGTACTTC. Its protein product is CSVAQGSSYEQYF.

In this sample, this clonotype turned up a few times. V and J are TRBV4-3 and TRBJ2-3; D may be TRBD1 (5 bases). The germline V and J ends were trimmed by 0 bases and 2 bases, with 15 bases remaining between them. The CDR3 is 17 residues long. Germline V CDR1 and CDR2: LGHNA, YSLEER. The CDR3 region is CASSQDPGNHFTDTQYF. The CDR3 DNA follows: TGCGCCAGCAGCCAAGATCCAGGGAATCACTTCACAGATACGCAGTATTTT.

The CDR3 DNA sequence: TGCGCCAGCAGCCATGGCTTAGCGGGAATTTTCTCCTACGAGCAGTACTTC. It yields the protein CASSHGLAGIFSYEQYF. The chain uses TRBV4-3 and TRBJ2-7; 8 bases map to TRBD2. The CDR3 spans 17 residues. The germline V gene encodes CDR1 LGHNA and CDR2 YSLEER. With V trimmed by 3 bases and J by 0 bases, 10 bases remained unmatched.

V gene TRBV4-3 combines with J gene TRBJ1-4, with D possibly TRBD1 on 5 matching bases. Trimming stripped 3 bases from V and 6 bases from J, with 11 bases between. Germline V gene data show CDR1 as LGHNA and CDR2 as YSLEER. This CDR3 has 14 residues. CDR3 amino acids: CASSQDTADEKLFF. CDR3 sequence (DNA): TGCGCCAGCAGCCAGGACACCGCGGATGAAAAACTGTTTTTT.

This sequence joins TRBV4-2 and TRBJ2-1, with TRBD2 identical over 11 bases. This CDR3 is 18 amino acids long. CDR1 LGHNA and CDR2 YNFKEQ come from the germline V gene. V gave up 0 bases and J gave up 10 bases; unmatched junction bases: 14. For the CDR3, the DNA is TGTGCCAGCAGCCAAGACGGGCCTAGCGGGGGGAGTATTAGAGAGCAGTTCTTC. This translates into CASSQDGPSGGSIREQFF.